The TCR beta chain under discussion was sequenced for a study of post-analysis software for immune sequencing data. Study details: Both relapsing-remitting and secondary progressive multiple sclerosis featured among the disease courses, as did progressive-relapsing multiple sclerosis. Study-level results: Compared with controls, patients showed significantly lower normalized Chao1 diversity. TRBV segments more frequent in patients than in controls numbered roughly 5 and included TRBV5-6, TRBV5-1 and TRBV20-1.

Concerning this clonotype: No antigen is known for it.

Germline V gives CDR1 MNHEY, CDR2 SVGAGI. The ends lost 7 bases at V and 4 bases at J; junction bases unmatched: 13. This CDR3 spans 15 amino acids. TCR beta cDNA libraries had unique molecular identifiers. The authors obtained approximately 460,000 cDNA molecules from approximately 0.95 to 9.8 million T cells. TCRdb redid the calling of the PCR reads with MiXCR, one entry per CDR3 protein. The sample consists of roughly 570,000 distinct CDR3 sequences, 30% to 40% of them appearing once. Source material: blood. This TCR came from a girl aged 2-17 years with multiple sclerosis. The gene calls are TRBV6-5 and TRBJ2-7; TRBD1 matches at 7 bases. The DNA of the CDR3 is TGTGCCAGCATTCCCTATCCGGGACAGATTTACGAGCAGTACTTC. Translation: CASIPYPGQIYEQYF.